This TCR beta chain appears in the sequencing data of a study of T cell changes during pregnancy in multiple sclerosis. Looked up from germline, CDR1 is SGHKS and CDR2 is YYEKEE (reference sequence). Trimming took off 0 bases at V and 4 bases at J, with 11 bases between the two ends. The CDR3 consists of 15 residues. Using immunoSEQ multiplex PCR, the repertoire was profiled, and TCRdb retains in-frame clones only, with some absent. The sample lists some 80,000 clones; about 95% were seen once. This sample comprised peripheral blood, obtained in the second trimester of pregnancy. The chain combines TRBV5-5 with TRBJ1-3; D remains unclear. The receptor was derived from a female donor with multiple sclerosis, enrolled in a pregnancy study. The CDR3 DNA reads TGTGCCAGCAGCTTGGTGGTGGGAGGAGGAAACACCATATATTTT. Translation: CASSLVVGGGNTIYF.